A selection of T cell receptor beta chains follows, all from one sample in a study of long-term antiretroviral therapy in people with HIV. The protocol was immunoSEQ multiplex PCR, while the TCRdb copy is restricted to in-frame clones and leaves out a portion. The profile shows tens of thousands of clones, about 82% of them singletons. The specimen comprised unsorted PBMCs, sampled approximately 3.5 years after starting antiretroviral therapy. The receptors here all came from a man younger than 30 with HIV. Each CDR3 is given with its conserved first and last residue. D genes are given only for firm matches. Expanded clones are given a class, and other clones once, few, many or no size at all.

>.|TRBV19|.|TRBJ2-1
CASSIRDEQFF
TGTGCCAGTAGTATCCGCGATGAGCAGTTCTTC
>.|TRBV28|once|TRBJ1-2
CASSLYLNRESYGYTF
TGTGCCAGCAGTTTATACTTGAACCGGGAAAGCTATGGCTACACCTTC
>.|TRBV5-1|few|TRBJ1-3
CASSSNSGNTIYF
TGCGCCAGCAGCTCCAACTCTGGAAACACCATATATTTT
>.|TRBV6-5|.|TRBJ2-1
CASSQGYSSYNEQFF
TGTGCCAGCAGCCAAGGATACTCCTCCTACAATGAGCAGTTCTTC
>.|TRBV7-9|.|TRBJ2-1
CASTSGYNEQFF
TGTGCCAGCACGAGCGGGTACAATGAGCAGTTCTTC
>.|TRBV21-1|.|TRBJ1-2
CASTLPPPTRGRNYGYTF
TGTGCCAGCACCCTTCCGCCACCCACTAGGGGCCGGAACTATGGCTACACCTTC
>.|TRBV29-1|.|TRBJ2-4
CSVVGTESKNIQYF
TGCAGCGTTGTAGGGACGGAGTCCAAAAACATTCAGTACTTC
>.|TRBV27|once|TRBJ1-2
CASSFGQAYGYTF
TGTGCCAGCAGTTTCGGCCAGGCATATGGCTACACCTTC
>TRBD1|TRBV4-1|.|TRBJ1-5
CASSPTGIGQPQHF
TGCGCCAGCAGTCCGACAGGGATTGGTCAGCCCCAGCATTTT
>.|TRBV7-3|.|TRBJ1-4
CASSVSGQHNEKLFF
TGTGCCAGCAGCGTCTCCGGACAGCATAATGAAAAACTGTTTTTT
>.|TRBV19|few|TRBJ1-5
CASSNLTGNQPQHF
TGTGCCAGTAGTAACCTTACTGGGAATCAGCCCCAGCATTTT
>.|TRBV11-2|.|TRBJ2-1
CASSLAGPNNEQFF
TGTGCCAGCAGCTTAGCCGGGCCAAACAATGAGCAGTTCTTC
>.|TRBV4-3|.|TRBJ1-4
CASSQDLGQGSTNEKLFF
TGCGCCAGCAGCCAGGATCTAGGGCAGGGGAGTACTAATGAAAAACTGTTTTTT
>.|TRBV9|.|TRBJ1-2
CASSAYMKIGNYGYTF
TGTGCCAGCAGCGCCTACATGAAAATCGGCAACTATGGCTACACCTTC
>.|TRBV7-9|.|TRBJ1-5
CASSLYQEEEPQHF
TGTGCCAGCAGCTTATATCAGGAAGAGGAGCCCCAGCATTTT
>TRBD1|TRBV7-9|.|TRBJ2-2
CASSQSGQGASGELFF
TGTGCCAGCAGCCAATCGGGACAGGGGGCTTCCGGGGAGCTGTTTTTT
>.|TRBV7-2|.|TRBJ1-1
CASSFEALGTEAFF
TGTGCCAGCAGCTTTGAGGCCTTGGGGACTGAAGCTTTCTTT
>TRBD1|TRBV7-2|.|TRBJ1-5
CASSYTGTGAGQPQHF
TGTGCCAGCAGCTATACCGGGACAGGGGCAGGGCAGCCCCAGCATTTT
>.|TRBV18|.|TRBJ1-1
CASSPPQAVVSTEAFF
TGTGCCAGCTCACCCCCCCAGGCAGTAGTAAGCACTGAAGCTTTCTTT
>.|TRBV18|.|TRBJ2-7
CASSPDDLSYEQYF
TGTGCCAGCTCACCTGACGACCTCTCCTACGAGCAGTACTTC
>TRBD1|TRBV18|.|TRBJ2-7
CASSRDRGSYEQYF
TGTGCCAGCTCACGGGACAGGGGATCCTACGAGCAGTACTTC
>TRBD2|TRBV10-3|.|TRBJ2-1
CAIILSGSYNEQFF
TGTGCCATCATTCTTAGCGGGTCCTACAATGAGCAGTTCTTC
>.|TRBV6-5|.|TRBJ1-1
CASSYSVSVNTEAFF
TGTGCCAGCAGTTACTCAGTTTCAGTGAACACTGAAGCTTTCTTT
>.|TRBV5-1|.|TRBJ2-1
CASSTPTSYNEQFF
TGCGCCAGCAGCACACCTACCTCCTACAATGAGCAGTTCTTC
>.|TRBV6-1|few|TRBJ1-6
CASSEPLREASSYNSPLHF
TGTGCCAGCAGTGAACCCCTAAGGGAGGCTAGCTCCTATAATTCACCCCTCCACTTT
>.|TRBV11-2|.|TRBJ1-4
CASSRRAVEKLFF
TGTGCCAGCAGCCGCCGGGCTGTTGAAAAACTGTTTTTT
>.|TRBV5-1|.|TRBJ2-7
CASSLGSQYEQYF
TGCGCCAGCAGCTTAGGCAGTCAATACGAGCAGTACTTC
>.|TRBV7-2|.|TRBJ2-7
CASSLATGPSISYEQYF
TGTGCCAGCAGCTTAGCTACAGGTCCTTCTATCTCCTACGAGCAGTACTTC
>.|TRBV5-6|.|TRBJ2-7
CASSSAGHEQYF
TGTGCCAGCAGCTCTGCCGGCCACGAGCAGTACTTC
>.|TRBV5-4|.|TRBJ1-1
CASSLGQIRAANTEAFF
TGTGCCAGCAGCTTGGGACAAATCAGGGCAGCGAACACTGAAGCTTTCTTT
>TRBD2|TRBV7-9|.|TRBJ2-7
CASSSPGLAENSYEQYF
TGTGCCAGCAGCTCCCCTGGGCTAGCGGAGAACTCCTACGAGCAGTACTTC
>TRBD2|TRBV7-3|.|TRBJ2-3
CASSPTGLAGVLYF
TGTGCCAGCAGCCCCACGGGACTAGCGGGAGTGCTGTATTTT
>TRBD1|TRBV28|.|TRBJ2-7
CASRGGTGPYEQYF
TGTGCCAGCAGGGGGGGGACAGGGCCCTACGAGCAGTACTTC
>.|TRBV19|.|TRBJ2-2
CASSIDGSELNTGELFF
TGTGCCAGTAGTATAGATGGTAGCGAATTGAACACCGGGGAGCTGTTTTTT
>TRBD1|TRBV5-6|few|TRBJ2-7
CASSGDSYEQYF
TGTGCCAGCAGCGGGGACAGTTACGAGCAGTACTTC
>TRBD1|TRBV19|.|TRBJ1-2
CASRAGGGYTF
TGTGCCAGTAGGGCAGGGGGCGGCTACACCTTC
>.|TRBV7-2|once|TRBJ2-1
CASSLKYNEQFF
TGTGCCAGCAGCCTGAAGTACAATGAGCAGTTCTTC
>.|TRBV27|.|TRBJ2-3
CASSSIGQGGDTQYF
TGTGCCAGCAGTTCCATTGGGCAGGGAGGCGATACGCAGTATTTT
>.|TRBV9|.|TRBJ2-3
CASSVVAGADTQYF
TGTGCCAGCAGCGTAGTCGCAGGCGCAGATACGCAGTATTTT
>TRBD1|TRBV4-1|.|TRBJ2-7
CASSHLGQGKSEQYF
TGCGCCAGCAGCCACTTGGGACAGGGAAAATCCGAGCAGTACTTC
>.|TRBV19|.|TRBJ2-7
CASSIRGPDLRKYF
TGTGCCAGTAGTATTAGAGGGCCCGATCTACGAAAGTACTTC
>.|TRBV29-1|.|TRBJ2-3
CSVEDSNPDTQYF
TGCAGCGTTGAAGATAGTAACCCAGATACGCAGTATTTT
>.|TRBV6-5|.|TRBJ1-3
CASSYSSGIGNTIYF
TGTGCCAGCAGTTACTCATCCGGGATTGGGAACACCATATATTTT
>.|TRBV6-5|.|TRBJ1-3
CASSRDISGNTIYF
TGTGCCAGCAGTAGGGACATCAGTGGAAACACCATATATTTT
>TRBD1|TRBV18|.|TRBJ1-1
CASSPTPAGTGGRTEAFF
TGTGCCAGCTCCCCTACTCCCGCCGGGACAGGGGGACGAACTGAAGCTTTCTTT
>.|TRBV5-5|few|TRBJ1-1
CASSFDRNTEAFF
TGTGCCAGCAGCTTTGACAGAAACACTGAAGCTTTCTTT
>.|TRBV5-1|.|TRBJ2-1
CASSLVGMSYDEQFF
TGCGCCAGCAGCTTGGTAGGCATGTCTTACGATGAGCAGTTCTTC
>.|TRBV18|.|TRBJ2-2
CASSPPFGVQNTGELFF
TGTGCCAGCTCACCACCGTTTGGAGTACAGAACACCGGGGAGCTGTTTTTT
>.|TRBV7-9|.|TRBJ1-2
CASSLDADYGYTF
TGTGCCAGCAGCTTAGACGCGGACTATGGCTACACCTTC
>TRBD1|TRBV28|.|TRBJ2-7
CASRAGTGVYEQYF
TGTGCCAGCAGGGCCGGGACAGGGGTCTACGAGCAGTACTTC
>TRBD1|TRBV18|once|TRBJ2-7
CASSPRDSNAYEQYF
TGTGCCAGCTCACCCCGGGACAGTAACGCCTACGAGCAGTACTTC
>TRBD1|TRBV9|.|TRBJ1-1
CASSASPTGGQGMNTEAFF
TGTGCCAGCAGCGCCTCTCCCACAGGGGGCCAGGGGATGAACACTGAAGCTTTCTTT
>TRBD1|TRBV27|.|TRBJ1-1
CASSFFGRGHGEAFF
TGTGCCAGCAGTTTTTTTGGCAGGGGGCACGGTGAAGCTTTCTTT
>.|TRBV6-5|.|TRBJ1-1
CASTLSRGGTEAFF
TGTGCCAGCACCCTTTCGAGGGGTGGGACTGAAGCTTTCTTT
>.|TRBV27|.|TRBJ2-7
CASSLGISRAYEQYF
TGTGCCAGCAGTTTAGGTATATCCCGCGCCTACGAGCAGTACTTC
>.|TRBV6-5|.|TRBJ2-3
CASSYRGRTDTQYF
TGTGCCAGCAGTTACCGGGGTCGGACAGATACGCAGTATTTT
>.|TRBV10-3|.|TRBJ1-1
CAMSLGMNTEAFF
TGTGCCATGAGCTTGGGAATGAACACTGAAGCTTTCTTT
>TRBD1|TRBV19|.|TRBJ2-7
CASSTGTGSYEQYF
TGTGCCAGTAGTACCGGGACAGGTTCCTACGAGCAGTACTTC
>.|TRBV27|.|TRBJ2-1
CATSFGSSYNEQFF
TGTGCCACCTCTTTTGGGAGCTCCTACAATGAGCAGTTCTTC
>.|TRBV27|.|TRBJ1-1
CASSLQTAINTEAFF
TGTGCCAGCAGTCTACAGACAGCGATCAACACTGAAGCTTTCTTT